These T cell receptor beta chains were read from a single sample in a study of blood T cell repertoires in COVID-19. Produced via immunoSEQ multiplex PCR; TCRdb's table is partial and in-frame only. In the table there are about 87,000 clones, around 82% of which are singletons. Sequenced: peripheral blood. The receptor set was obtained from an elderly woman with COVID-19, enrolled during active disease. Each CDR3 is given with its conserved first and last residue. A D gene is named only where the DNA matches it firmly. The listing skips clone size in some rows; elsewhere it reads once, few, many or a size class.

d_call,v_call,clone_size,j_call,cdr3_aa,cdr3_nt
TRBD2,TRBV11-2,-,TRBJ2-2,CATSGSLNTGELFF,TGTGCCACAAGCGGGAGCCTGAACACCGGGGAGCTGTTTTTT
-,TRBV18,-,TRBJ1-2,CASSPPRQNYGYTF,TGTGCCAGCTCACCACCGAGGCAGAACTATGGCTACACCTTC
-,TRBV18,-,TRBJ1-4,CASSPGWQGTTNEKLFF,TGTGCCAGCTCACCAGGGTGGCAGGGAACAACTAATGAAAAACTGTTTTTT
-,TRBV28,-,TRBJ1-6,CASSRAQTSSYNSPLHF,TGTGCCAGCAGCCGGGCTCAAACTAGCTCCTATAATTCACCCCTCCACTTT
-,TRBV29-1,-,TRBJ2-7,CSVEVFGARTTYEQYF,TGCAGCGTTGAAGTCTTTGGAGCGCGGACTACCTACGAGCAGTACTTC
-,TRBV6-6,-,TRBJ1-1,CASWARETATEAFF,TGTGCCAGCTGGGCCCGGGAGACAGCCACTGAAGCTTTCTTT
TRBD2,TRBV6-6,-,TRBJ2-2,CASSPRTTSGRSAGELFF,TGTGCCAGCAGTCCGCGGACCACTAGCGGGAGATCCGCCGGGGAGCTGTTTTTT
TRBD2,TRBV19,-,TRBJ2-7,CASSFGPLGLAGAYEQYF,TGTGCCAGTAGTTTCGGCCCTTTGGGGCTAGCGGGAGCCTACGAGCAGTACTTC
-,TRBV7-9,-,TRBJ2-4,CASSLAGAKNIQYF,TGTGCCAGCAGCCTCGCAGGAGCCAAAAACATTCAGTACTTC
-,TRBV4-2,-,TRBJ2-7,CASSLQVSHEQYF,TGTGCCAGCAGCTTACAGGTTTCACACGAGCAGTACTTC
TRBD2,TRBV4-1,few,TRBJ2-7,CASSHRTAPGLAGYEQYF,TGCGCCAGCAGCCACCGAACGGCACCGGGACTAGCGGGTTACGAGCAGTACTTC
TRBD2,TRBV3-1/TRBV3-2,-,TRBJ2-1,CASSLTSGSDEQFF,TGTGCCAGCAGCCTGACTAGCGGGAGCGATGAGCAGTTCTTC
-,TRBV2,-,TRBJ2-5,CASPRVAGETQYF,TGTGCCAGTCCTCGGGTGGCGGGAGAGACCCAGTACTTC
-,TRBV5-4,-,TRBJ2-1,CASSLAGEIYNEQFF,TGTGCCAGCAGCTTGGCGGGGGAGATCTACAATGAGCAGTTCTTC
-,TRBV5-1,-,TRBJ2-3,CASTPLAYSTDTQYF,TGCGCCAGCACCCCTCTAGCCTACAGCACAGATACGCAGTATTTT
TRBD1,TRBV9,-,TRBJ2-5,CASSVAGQGTETQYF,TGTGCCAGCAGCGTAGCAGGACAGGGAACGGAGACCCAGTACTTC
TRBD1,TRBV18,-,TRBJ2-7,CASSPDRGPYEQYF,TGTGCCAGCTCGCCCGACAGGGGGCCCTACGAGCAGTACTTC
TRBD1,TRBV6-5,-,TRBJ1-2,CASNYFRTGYGGYTF,TGTGCCAGCAATTATTTTAGGACAGGCTACGGAGGCTACACCTTC
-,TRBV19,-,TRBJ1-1,CASSPRGGEAFF,TGTGCCAGTAGTCCCAGGGGCGGTGAAGCTTTCTTT
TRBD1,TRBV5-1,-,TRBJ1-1,CASSLGTGRTEAFF,TGCGCCAGCAGCTTGGGGACAGGGCGAACTGAAGCTTTCTTT
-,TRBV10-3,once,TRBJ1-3,CAISESTGGGNTIYF,TGTGCCATCAGTGAGTCGACTGGGGGAGGGAACACCATATATTTT
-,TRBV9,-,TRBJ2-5,CAGNRSRGETQYF,TGTGCCGGGAACCGGTCGCGCGGGGAGACCCAGTACTTC
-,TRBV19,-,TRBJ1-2,CASSIPGIDYGYTF,TGTGCCAGTAGTATCCCAGGGATCGACTATGGCTACACCTTC
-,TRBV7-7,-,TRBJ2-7,CASSLDGRGDREQYF,TGTGCCAGCAGCTTAGACGGCAGGGGGGACCGCGAGCAGTACTTC
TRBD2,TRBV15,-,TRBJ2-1,CATSRGGSGNEQFF,TGTGCCACCAGCAGAGGCGGGAGTGGCAATGAGCAGTTCTTC
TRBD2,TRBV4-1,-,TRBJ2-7,CASSQGLAKSYEQYF,TGCGCCAGCAGCCAGGGACTAGCCAAGTCCTACGAGCAGTACTTC
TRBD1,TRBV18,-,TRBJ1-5,CASSPQRTGQSQPQHF,TGTGCCAGCTCACCACAAAGGACAGGACAATCTCAGCCCCAGCATTTT
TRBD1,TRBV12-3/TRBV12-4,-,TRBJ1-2,CASIRDRAYGYTF,TGTGCTAGCATCCGGGACAGAGCCTATGGCTACACCTTC
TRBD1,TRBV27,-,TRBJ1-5,CASSTRGEVSNQPQHF,TGTGCCAGCAGTACCAGGGGGGAGGTTAGCAATCAGCCCCAGCATTTT
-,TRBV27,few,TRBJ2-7,CASRLTGSYEQYF,TGTGCCAGCAGACTTACAGGTTCCTACGAGCAGTACTTC
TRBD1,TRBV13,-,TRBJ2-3,CASSSSGTGSFSQYF,TGTGCCAGCAGCTCCTCCGGGACAGGGAGTTTTTCGCAGTATTTT
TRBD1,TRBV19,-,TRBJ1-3,CASLNRGRGNTIYF,TGTGCCAGTCTCAACAGGGGGAGAGGAAACACCATATATTTT
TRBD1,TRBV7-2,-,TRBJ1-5,CASSPNRGLSNQPQHF,TGTGCCAGCAGCCCGAACAGGGGGCTTAGCAATCAGCCCCAGCATTTT
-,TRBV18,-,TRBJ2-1,CASSPLTGWEQFF,TGTGCCAGCTCACCACTCACGGGATGGGAGCAGTTCTTC
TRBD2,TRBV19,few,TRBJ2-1,CASSTLAGVQYNEQFF,TGTGCCAGTAGTACTCTAGCGGGTGTTCAATACAATGAGCAGTTCTTC
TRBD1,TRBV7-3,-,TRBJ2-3,CASSEGTAASTDTQYF,TGTGCCAGCAGCGAGGGGACAGCAGCTAGCACAGATACGCAGTATTTT
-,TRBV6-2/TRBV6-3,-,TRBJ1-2,CASSYEGQVYGYTF,TGTGCCAGCAGTTACGAGGGTCAGGTCTATGGCTACACCTTC
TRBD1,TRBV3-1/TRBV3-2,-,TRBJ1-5,CASSRTGGRNQPQHF,TGTGCCAGCAGCCGAACAGGGGGACGCAATCAGCCCCAGCATTTT
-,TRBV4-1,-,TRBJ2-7,CASSHPGSYEQYF,TGCGCCAGCAGCCATCCCGGGAGCTACGAGCAGTACTTC
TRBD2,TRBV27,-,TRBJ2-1,CASRGLAGENEQFF,TGTGCCAGCCGTGGACTAGCGGGAGAGAATGAGCAGTTCTTC
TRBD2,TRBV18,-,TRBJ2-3,CASSEQAGGGADTQYF,TGTGCCAGCTCCGAACAAGCGGGAGGAGGTGCAGATACGCAGTATTTT
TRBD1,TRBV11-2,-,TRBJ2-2,CASSRDRVTGELFF,TGTGCCAGCAGCCGGGACAGGGTCACCGGGGAGCTGTTTTTT
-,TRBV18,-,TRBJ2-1,CASSPGRDNEQFF,TGTGCCAGCTCACCGGGCAGGGACAATGAGCAGTTCTTC
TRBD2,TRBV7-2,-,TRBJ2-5,CASSTRTSGVYVGQETQYF,TGTGCCAGCAGCACCCGGACTAGCGGGGTGTATGTAGGCCAAGAGACCCAGTACTTC
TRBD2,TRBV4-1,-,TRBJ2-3,CASSQDRGGDTQYF,TGCGCCAGCAGCCAAGATCGGGGGGGAGATACGCAGTATTTT
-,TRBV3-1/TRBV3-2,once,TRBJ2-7,CASSHLDWARGQYF,TGTGCCAGCAGCCACCTGGACTGGGCTCGGGGGCAGTACTTC